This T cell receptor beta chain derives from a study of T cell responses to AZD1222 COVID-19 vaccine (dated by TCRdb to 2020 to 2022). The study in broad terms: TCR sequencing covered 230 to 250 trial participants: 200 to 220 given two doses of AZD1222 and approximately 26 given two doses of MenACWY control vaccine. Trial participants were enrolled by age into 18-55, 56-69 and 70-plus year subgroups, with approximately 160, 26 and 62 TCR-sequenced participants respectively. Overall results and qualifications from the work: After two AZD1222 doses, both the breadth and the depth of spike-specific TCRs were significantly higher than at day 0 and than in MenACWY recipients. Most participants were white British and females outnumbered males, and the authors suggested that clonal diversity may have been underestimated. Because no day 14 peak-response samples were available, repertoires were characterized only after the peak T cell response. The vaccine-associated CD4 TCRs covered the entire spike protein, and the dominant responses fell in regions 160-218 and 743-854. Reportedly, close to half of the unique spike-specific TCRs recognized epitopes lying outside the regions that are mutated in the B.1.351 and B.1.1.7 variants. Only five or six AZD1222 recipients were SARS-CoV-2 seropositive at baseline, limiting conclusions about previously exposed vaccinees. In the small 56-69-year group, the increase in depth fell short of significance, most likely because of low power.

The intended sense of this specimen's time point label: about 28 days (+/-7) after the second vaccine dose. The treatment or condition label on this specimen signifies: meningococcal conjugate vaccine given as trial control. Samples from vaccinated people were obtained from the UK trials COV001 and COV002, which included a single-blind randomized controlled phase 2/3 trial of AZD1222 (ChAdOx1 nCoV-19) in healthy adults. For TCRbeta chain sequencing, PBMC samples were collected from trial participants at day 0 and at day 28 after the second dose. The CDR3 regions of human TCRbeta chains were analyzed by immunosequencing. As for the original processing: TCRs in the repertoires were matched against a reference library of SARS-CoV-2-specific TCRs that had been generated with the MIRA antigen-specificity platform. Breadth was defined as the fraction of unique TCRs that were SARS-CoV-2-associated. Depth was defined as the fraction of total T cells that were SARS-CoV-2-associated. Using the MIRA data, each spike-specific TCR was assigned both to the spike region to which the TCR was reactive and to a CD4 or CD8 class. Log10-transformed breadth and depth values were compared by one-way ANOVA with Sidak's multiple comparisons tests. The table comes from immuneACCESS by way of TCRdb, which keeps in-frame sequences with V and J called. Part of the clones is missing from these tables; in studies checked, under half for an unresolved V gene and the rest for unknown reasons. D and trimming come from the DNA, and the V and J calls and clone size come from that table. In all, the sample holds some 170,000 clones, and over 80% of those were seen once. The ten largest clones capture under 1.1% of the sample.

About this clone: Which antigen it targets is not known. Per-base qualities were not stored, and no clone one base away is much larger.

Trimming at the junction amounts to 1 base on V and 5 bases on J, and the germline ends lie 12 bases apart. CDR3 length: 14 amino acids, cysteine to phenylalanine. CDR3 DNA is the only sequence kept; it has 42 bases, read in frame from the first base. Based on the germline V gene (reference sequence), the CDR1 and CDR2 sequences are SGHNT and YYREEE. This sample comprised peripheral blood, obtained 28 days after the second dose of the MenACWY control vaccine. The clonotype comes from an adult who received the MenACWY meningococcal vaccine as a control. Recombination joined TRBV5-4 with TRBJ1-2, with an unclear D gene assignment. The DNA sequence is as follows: TGTGCCAGCAGCTTGTTAGGGTTAGGGTATGGCTACACCTTC. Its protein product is CASSLLGLGYGYTF.